The source of this T cell receptor (beta chain) is a study of cytomegalovirus exposure and HLA in healthy donors. Study summary: Among about 179 million T cells, an earlier analysis found 90 million to 130 million unique TCR beta sequences.

Amplification used 60 Vbeta primers and 13 Jbeta primers. TCRdb's table, derived via immunoSEQ multiplex PCR, lists solely in-frame clones and lacks some. In the table there are about 120,000 clones, around 76% of which are singletons. In regard to this clone: The target antigen is unknown.

General study findings and limits: The classifier reportedly diagnosed cytomegalovirus status with high sensitivity and specificity.

Germline V gene data show CDR1 as ENHRY and CDR2 as SYGVKD. The CDR3 runs 15 residues. Between the trimmed V and J ends, which lost 6 bases and 2 bases, there was a span of 15 bases. The sequence came from a man in his fifties or sixties in good health and CMV-seropositive. This chain connects TRBV10-3 to TRBJ2-3, with a possible D match to TRBD2 (6 bases). Input material: PBMCs. This CDR3 reads CAISPGGSFTDTQYF. In nucleotides, the CDR3 is TGTGCCATCAGCCCTGGGGGGTCATTCACAGATACGCAGTATTTT.